This TCR beta chain was sequenced during a study of cytomegalovirus exposure and HLA in healthy donors. Overall study findings and caveats: According to the study, about 180 TCR beta chains were cytomegalovirus-associated.

The study ran its PCR with 60 Vbeta and 13 Jbeta primers. Under the authors' procedure: About 10 million of tens of millions of unique TCR beta chains were shared, per a later count. Profiled with immunoSEQ multiplex PCR; TCRdb holds only in-frame clones, not every one. V, J and clone size are taken as reported in that table, and D and trimming were inferred from the DNA itself. The data contain 150,000 to 180,000 clones, approximately 72% of them singletons. The CDR3 sequence is 15 residues long. V shed 0 bases, J shed 7 bases, and the junction held 4 bases outside the gene matches. CDR1 and CDR2 (germline): SGHRS, YFSETQ. Note on this clone: Its antigen remains unknown.

The chain has TRBV5-1 and TRBJ2-2; 9 bases align to TRBD1. The origin of this receptor is a man younger than 30 in good health and CMV-seronegative. Sequencing was carried out using PBMCs. The CDR3 sequence: CASSLGDRDGGELFF. The CDR3 coding sequence is TGCGCCAGCAGCTTGGGGGACAGGGACGGCGGGGAGCTGTTTTTT.